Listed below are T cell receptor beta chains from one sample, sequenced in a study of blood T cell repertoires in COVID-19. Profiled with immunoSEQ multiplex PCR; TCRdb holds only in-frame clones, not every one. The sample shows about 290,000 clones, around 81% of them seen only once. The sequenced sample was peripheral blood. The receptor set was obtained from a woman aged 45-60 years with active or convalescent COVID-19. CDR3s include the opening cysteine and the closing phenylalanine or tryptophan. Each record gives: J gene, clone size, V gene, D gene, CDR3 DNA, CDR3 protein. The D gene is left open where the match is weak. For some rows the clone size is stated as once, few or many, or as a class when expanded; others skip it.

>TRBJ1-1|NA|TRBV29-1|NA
TGCAGCGTTGGACGCGGGGGGGAAACGACTGAAGCTTTCTTT
CSVGRGGETTEAFF
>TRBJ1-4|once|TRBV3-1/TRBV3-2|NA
TGTGCCAGCAGCCAGGGGGCCCCGAAAGAAAAACTGTTTTTT
CASSQGAPKEKLFF
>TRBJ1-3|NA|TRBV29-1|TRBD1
TGCAGCGTTCTTAGGACAGGGGGCCCTCCCGAATCTGGAAACACCATATATTTT
CSVLRTGGPPESGNTIYF
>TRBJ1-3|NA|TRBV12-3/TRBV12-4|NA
TGTGCCAGCAGCGGAGTCGGAAACACCATATATTTT
CASSGVGNTIYF
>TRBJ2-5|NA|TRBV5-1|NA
TGCGCCAGCACCCCGACAGGTGGCGAGACCCAGTACTTC
CASTPTGGETQYF
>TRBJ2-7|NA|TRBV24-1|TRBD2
TGTGCCACCAGTGACCCTGGGACTAGTACCTACGAGCAGTACTTC
CATSDPGTSTYEQYF
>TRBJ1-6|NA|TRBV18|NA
TGTGCCAGCTCACCCCAGAACGACAGGATTAATTCACCCCTCCACTTT
CASSPQNDRINSPLHF
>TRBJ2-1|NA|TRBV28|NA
TGTGCCAGCAGAGGCAGCGGGTTCTCCTACAATGGGCAGTTCTTC
CASRGSGFSYNGQFF
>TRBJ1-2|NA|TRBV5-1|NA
TGCGCCAGCAGCCCGGAGGGGTTGGAAGGCTACACCTTC
CASSPEGLEGYTF
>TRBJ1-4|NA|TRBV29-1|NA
TGCAGCGCCGCCTTTGAGGAAAAACTGTTTTTT
CSAAFEEKLFF
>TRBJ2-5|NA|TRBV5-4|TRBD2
TGTGCCAGCAGCCCCGGCGGGGCGGGAGACCGAGTCGAGACCCAGTACTTC
CASSPGGAGDRVETQYF
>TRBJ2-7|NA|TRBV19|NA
TGTGCCAGTAGTGATGGGACTGTAGGTACCTACGAGCAGTACTTC
CASSDGTVGTYEQYF
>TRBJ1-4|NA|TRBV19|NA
TGTGCCAGTAGTCCGGGACTAAAACTGTTTTTT
CASSPGLKLFF
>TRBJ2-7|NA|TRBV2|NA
TGTGCCAGCAGTGTTGCGTCACGGAGGGCCTACGAGCAGTACTTC
CASSVASRRAYEQYF
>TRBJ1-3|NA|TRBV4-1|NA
TGCGCCAGCAGCCAAGAATTGGGGTCCGACAGGATTAGAAACACCATATATTTT
CASSQELGSDRIRNTIYF
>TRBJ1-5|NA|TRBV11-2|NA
TGTGCCAGCAGCTTAGCCTATAGCAATCAGCCCCAGCATTTT
CASSLAYSNQPQHF
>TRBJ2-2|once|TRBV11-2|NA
TGTGCCAGCAGCGCCTTATTTAGCGCCGGGGAGCTGTTTTTT
CASSALFSAGELFF
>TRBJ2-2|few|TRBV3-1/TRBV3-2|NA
TGTGCCAGCAGCCAAGGCGGGACTTACACCGGGGAGCTGTTTTTT
CASSQGGTYTGELFF
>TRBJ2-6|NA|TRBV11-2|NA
TGTGCCAGCAGACCCGCCCCGCGGGAACCTGGTGGGGCCAACGTCCTGACTTTC
CASRPAPREPGGANVLTF
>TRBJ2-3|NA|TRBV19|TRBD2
TGTGCCAGTAGCGACTCAGCGGGAGGTACCACAGATACGCAGTATTTT
CASSDSAGGTTDTQYF
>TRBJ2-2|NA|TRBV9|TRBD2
TGTGCCAGCAGCACGGGACTAGCGGGAGGGCCGAACACCGGGGAGCTGTTTTTT
CASSTGLAGGPNTGELFF
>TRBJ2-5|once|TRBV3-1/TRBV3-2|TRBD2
TGTGCCAGCAGCCAAAGCCCTGGACTAGCGGGAGAGACCCAGTACTTC
CASSQSPGLAGETQYF
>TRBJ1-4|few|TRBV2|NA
TGTGCCAGCCGGTCAGGGGAACAGGCAACTAATGAAAAACTGTTTTTT
CASRSGEQATNEKLFF
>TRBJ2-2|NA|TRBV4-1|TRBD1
TGCGCCAGCAGAGACAGGGGGCGAAGCACCGGGGAGCTGTTTTTT
CASRDRGRSTGELFF
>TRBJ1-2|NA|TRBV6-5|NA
TGTGCCAGCACCCTCGGACAGTTCTATGGCTACACCTTC
CASTLGQFYGYTF
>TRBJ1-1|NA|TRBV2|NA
TGTGCCAGCACCCCACAGGTGGTTACTGAAGCTTTCTTT
CASTPQVVTEAFF
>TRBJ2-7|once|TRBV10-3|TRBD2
TGTGCCATCAGAGCGGACAGGGCGCTAGCGGGAGGGCCTTCGGACGAGCAGTACTTC
CAIRADRALAGGPSDEQYF
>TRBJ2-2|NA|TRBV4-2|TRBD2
TGTGCCAGCAGCCAAGATCAGGGTGGGGGAGGGCAGGACGGGGAGCTGTTTTTT
CASSQDQGGGGQDGELFF
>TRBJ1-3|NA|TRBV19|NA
TGTGCCAGTAGTATAGGCCTCCCCGGAGGTGGAAACACCATATATTTT
CASSIGLPGGGNTIYF
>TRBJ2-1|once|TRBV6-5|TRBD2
TGTGCCAGCAGTTACTCTCCCACTAGCGGATACAATGAGCAGTTCTTC
CASSYSPTSGYNEQFF
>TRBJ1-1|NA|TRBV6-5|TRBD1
TGTGCCAGCAGGCGACAGGGGACAGCGAACACTGAAGCTTTCTTT
CASRRQGTANTEAFF
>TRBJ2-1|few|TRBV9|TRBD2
TGTGCCAGCAGCGTAGATCCTAGCGGCTCCTACAATGAGCAGTTCTTC
CASSVDPSGSYNEQFF
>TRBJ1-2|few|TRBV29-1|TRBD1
TGCAGCGCAGGGGGCCGGCATGGCTACACCTTC
CSAGGRHGYTF
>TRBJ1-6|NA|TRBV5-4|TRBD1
TGTGCCAGCAGCTTCGGGCAGGGGGGTTCACCCCTCCACTTT
CASSFGQGGSPLHF
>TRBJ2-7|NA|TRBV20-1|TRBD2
TGCAGTGCTCGGGGGGTCTACGAGCAGTACTTC
CSARGVYEQYF
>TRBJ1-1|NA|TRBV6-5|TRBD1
TGTGCCAGCAGCAGGACAGGGGGCTGGACTGAAGCTTTCTTT
CASSRTGGWTEAFF
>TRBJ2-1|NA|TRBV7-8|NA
TGTGCCAGCATGGGGGGGGCGTCCTACAATGAGCAGTTCTTC
CASMGGASYNEQFF
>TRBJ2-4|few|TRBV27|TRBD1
TGTGCCAGCAGTTCCCGGACAGGGGGTAACATTCAGTACTTC
CASSSRTGGNIQYF
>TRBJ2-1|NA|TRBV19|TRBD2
TGTGCCAGTAGTGTCCTACTAGCGGGGTCCTACAATGAGCAGTTCTTC
CASSVLLAGSYNEQFF
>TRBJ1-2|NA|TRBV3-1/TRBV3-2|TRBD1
TGTGCCAGCAGCCCCCGGGACAGGGGGCGCAGTAACTATGGCTACACCTTC
CASSPRDRGRSNYGYTF
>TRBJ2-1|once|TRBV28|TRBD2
TGTGCCAGCAGTCCTTCTCCCGGGACTAGCGGGAGGTGGGATGAGCAGTTCTTC
CASSPSPGTSGRWDEQFF
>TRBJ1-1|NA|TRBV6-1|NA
TGTGCCAGCAGTGAAACAGTAGACACTGAAGCTTTCTTT
CASSETVDTEAFF
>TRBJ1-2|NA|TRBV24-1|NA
TGTGCCACCAGTGATTCCGACAGCCGGCGTGGCTACACCTTC
CATSDSDSRRGYTF
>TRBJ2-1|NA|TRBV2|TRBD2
TGTGCCAGCAGTCTTACTAGCGGGTACTACAATGAGCAGTTCTTC
CASSLTSGYYNEQFF
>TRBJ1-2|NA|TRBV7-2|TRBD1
TGTGCCAGCAGCGAACAGGGGGCATCGGATGGCTACACCTTC
CASSEQGASDGYTF
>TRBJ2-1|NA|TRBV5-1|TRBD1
TGCGCCAGCAGCCCCCTCGGGACAGGGACCGATGAGCAGTTCTTC
CASSPLGTGTDEQFF